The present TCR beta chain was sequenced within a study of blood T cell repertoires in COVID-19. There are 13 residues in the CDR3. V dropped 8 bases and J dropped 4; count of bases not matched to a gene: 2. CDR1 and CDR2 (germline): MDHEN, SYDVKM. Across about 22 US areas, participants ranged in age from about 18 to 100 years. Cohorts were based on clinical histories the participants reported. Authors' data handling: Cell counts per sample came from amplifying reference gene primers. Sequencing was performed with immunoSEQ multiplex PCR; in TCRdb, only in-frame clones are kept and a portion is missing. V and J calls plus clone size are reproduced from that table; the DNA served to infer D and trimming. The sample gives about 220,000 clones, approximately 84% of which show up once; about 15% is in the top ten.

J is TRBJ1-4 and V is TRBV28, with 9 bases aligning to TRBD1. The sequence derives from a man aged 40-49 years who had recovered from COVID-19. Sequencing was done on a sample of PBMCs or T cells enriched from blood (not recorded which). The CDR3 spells CASSGQGNEKLFF. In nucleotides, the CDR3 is TGTGCCAGCTCGGGACAGGGTAATGAAAAACTGTTTTTT.